This T cell receptor beta chain was found in a study of T cell repertoires in cytomegalovirus infection. Study summary: Recently identified HLA-C-restricted CMV epitopes and well-studied HLA-B-restricted CMV epitopes were used by the study.

There are 12 residues in the CDR3. From germline, CDR1 is SGHVS and CDR2 FNYEAQ. Study results and caveats: CMV-specific TCR beta clonotypes restricted by HLA-C were the ones dominating the ex vivo response.

About this clonotype itself: The target antigen is unknown. One end of the junction does not line up with germline, which may come from a read error.

TCRdb redid the calling of the reads with MiXCR, one entry per CDR3 protein. The sample includes hundreds of thousands of distinct CDR3 sequences, 30% to 40% seen only once; the top ten take roughly 20%. The gene calls are TRBV7-6 and TRBJ2-5; D may be TRBD2 (6 bases). Sequenced here: cultured PBMCs, sampled from culture after CMV antigen stimulation. The TCR sequence derives from a human donor in good health (CMV status not recorded). Some clones in this sample may be carry-over from other donors' samples. The CDR3 coding sequence is TGTGCCAGCAGGCGGGACCAAGAGACCGAGTACTTC. Amino acid sequence: CASRRDQETEYF.